This T cell receptor beta chain came from a study of tumor-infiltrating lymphocytes in primary liver carcinoma. Study at large: The study enrolled male and female patients aged 30 to 69 years. These were node-negative, non-metastatic T1-T3 tumors of roughly 4 to 10 cm.

The CDR3 spans 15 amino acids, including both terminal residues. A primer in the constant region served to generate TCR beta cDNA from about 470 ng of total RNA. ARM-PCR, slightly modified, supplied the TCR beta libraries through three nested multiplex PCR rounds. The first two PCR rounds, roughly 10 cycles each, used TRBV1-TRBV30 forward primers and a C-beta reverse primer. TCRdb passed the multiplex PCR reads through MiXCR, listing each CDR3 protein once. The table lists tens of thousands of distinct CDR3 sequences, roughly 69% of them singletons, with approximately 30% in the top ten. As for this clonotype: Likely a read error: the CDR3 ends without its conserved phenylalanine or tryptophan. The limits of the CDR3 on the DNA are not certain, so only TCRdb's listed CDR3 is given.

Both RNA and DNA were isolated together from around 20-30 mg of bulk tissue that had not been sorted. Each participant had primary liver carcinoma, and surgical resection was the treatment. HBV chronically infected the treatment-naive patients. This sequence originates from a man in his forties with primary liver carcinoma and hepatitis B virus infection. Sequencing input: liver tumor tissue from sampling region 4. This sample's subset: tumor region T4, right-lateral pole. The V gene is TRBV12-3 or TRBV12-4, the J gene TRBJ2-7; the table's D call, TRBD1, has no DNA check behind it. Here the CDR3 reads CASRPRGGGNYEQYS.